This is a list of T cell receptor beta chains from one sample in a study of response to subunit inactivated influenza vaccine. TCRdb re-derived calls from the RT-PCR reads in MiXCR, one entry per CDR3 protein. The sample holds approximately 170,000 distinct CDR3 sequences, more than 10% seen once. These data also featured in a second study, about T cells expressing NK-cell markers.

This specimen consisted of CD8+ T cells sorted from PBMCs, obtained 11 to 12 days after vaccination. All receptors come from a man aged 50 or older who received an inactivated influenza vaccine. Each CDR3 is given with its conserved first and last residue. The D gene is left open where the match is weak. Not all rows give a size; the values are once, few, many and, for expanded clones, a class.

-,-,TRBV7-9,TRBJ2-7,TGTGCCAGCAGCTCATCCATCGGGACAAGCTACGAGCAGTACTTC,CASSSSIGTSYEQYF
-,TRBD1,TRBV12-3/TRBV12-4,TRBJ1-2,TGTGCCAGCAGCCCTCGACAGGGATCGAGGAACGGCTACACCTTC,CASSPRQGSRNGYTF
many,-,TRBV7-9,TRBJ2-2,TGTGCCAGCAGCTTACAGGGAGCCGGGGAGCTGTTTTTT,CASSLQGAGELFF
few,TRBD2,TRBV24-1,TRBJ2-3,TGTGCCACCAGTGATTTGCGGGGGGGCCAGGATACGCAGTATTTT,CATSDLRGGQDTQYF
many,-,TRBV5-6,TRBJ1-2,TGTGCCAGCAGCTTGGGGACAGCACCTACTAACTATGGCTACACCTTC,CASSLGTAPTNYGYTF
few,TRBD2,TRBV10-2,TRBJ2-7,TGCGCCAGCAGTGATCCAGCGGGAAACTACGAGCAGTACTTC,CASSDPAGNYEQYF
many,-,TRBV12-3/TRBV12-4,TRBJ1-1,TGTGCCAGCAGTTTCGGGAACGAAGCTTTCTTT,CASSFGNEAFF
few,-,TRBV28,TRBJ2-7,TGTGCCAGCAGTTTTCGGGCCGAAACGGGCCACGAGCAGTACTTC,CASSFRAETGHEQYF
-,-,TRBV15,TRBJ2-5,TGTGCCACCAGCAGAGATTGGAGGGGGGAGACCCAGTACTTC,CATSRDWRGETQYF
-,-,TRBV27,TRBJ2-5,TGTGCCAGCAGTTCTTGGGGGTCGGAGACCCAGTACTTC,CASSSWGSETQYF
many,-,TRBV4-3,TRBJ2-7,TGCGCCAGCAGCCAAGACGGGGACTTCGCGGGCGAGCAGTACTTC,CASSQDGDFAGEQYF
few,TRBD1,TRBV11-2,TRBJ2-3,TGTGCCAGCAGCCTTGTGGGGCAGGGGGTCGATACGCAGTATTTT,CASSLVGQGVDTQYF
-,TRBD1,TRBV2,TRBJ1-3,TGTGCCAGGGACAGGGGAAACACCATATATTTT,CARDRGNTIYF
few,-,TRBV5-1,TRBJ2-7,TGCGCCAGCAGCATCGGGACACTTTACGAGCAGTACTTC,CASSIGTLYEQYF
few,TRBD1,TRBV10-3,TRBJ1-1,TGTGCCATCAGTGAGACTGGACAGGGCCTGAACACTGAAGCTTTCTTT,CAISETGQGLNTEAFF
few,-,TRBV12-3/TRBV12-4,TRBJ2-7,TGTGCCAGCAGCCCGACAGGTTACTCCTCCTACGAGCAGTACTTC,CASSPTGYSSYEQYF
-,-,TRBV12-3/TRBV12-4,TRBJ2-7,TGTGCCAGCAGTTTGTTGCACGGCTACGAGCAGTACTTC,CASSLLHGYEQYF
-,TRBD2,TRBV7-9,TRBJ2-5,TGTGCCAGCAGCCTGACTAGCGGCCAAGAGACCCAGTACTTC,CASSLTSGQETQYF
many,TRBD1,TRBV12-3/TRBV12-4,TRBJ2-1,TGTGCCAGCAGTTTGGAGGGGACAGGCTTTGGCAGGCAGTTCTTC,CASSLEGTGFGRQFF
many,-,TRBV27,TRBJ2-7,TGTGCCAGCCGGTCCATCTCAGGCGCCTACGAGCAGTACTTC,CASRSISGAYEQYF
few,-,TRBV14,TRBJ2-5,TGTGCCAGCAGCCAATCTTACAGTCAAGAGACCCAGTACTTC,CASSQSYSQETQYF
-,TRBD1,TRBV5-1,TRBJ2-7,TGCGCCAGCAGCGAGGGGGCTAACTACGAGCAGTACTTC,CASSEGANYEQYF
-,TRBD2,TRBV6-1,TRBJ2-3,TGTGCCAGCTCGGGGCTAGCGGGCACAGATACGCAGTATTTT,CASSGLAGTDTQYF
many,-,TRBV29-1,TRBJ2-1,TGCAGCGTTGGACTGGGGACTGGCATCAATGAGCAGTTCTTC,CSVGLGTGINEQFF